One and the same sample provided the 28 T cell receptor beta chains below, sequenced in a study of blood T cell repertoires in COVID-19. The protocol was immunoSEQ multiplex PCR, while the TCRdb copy is restricted to in-frame clones and leaves out a portion. The table lists around 300,000 clones, roughly 90% of them singletons. The sample was peripheral blood. The receptors stem from a man in his late teens or twenties with active or convalescent COVID-19.

The chain employs TRBV6-5 and TRBJ1-6; no firm D call. V was trimmed by 4 bases and J by 0 bases, leaving 7 bases between them. Germline-derived CDR1 and CDR2 are MNHEY and SVGAGI. CDR3 length: 15 residues. The CDR3 coding sequence is TGTGCCAGCAGTTTCACGAGCTCCTATAATTCACCCCTCCACTTT. It encodes CASSFTSSYNSPLHF.

The V gene is TRBV7-2, the J gene TRBJ2-1, with 12 bases aligning to TRBD2. Germline V gene sequence: CDR1 SGHTA, CDR2 FQGNSA. The CDR3 sequence is 13 residues long. V shed 4 bases and J 9 bases; nucleotides not matched to a gene: 1. The CDR3 is CASSSTSGSEQFF. In DNA, the CDR3 is TGTGCCAGCAGCTCGACTAGCGGGAGTGAGCAGTTCTTC.

The chain uses TRBV7-7 and TRBJ2-2, with 8 bases fitting TRBD1. The ends lost 4 bases at V and 4 bases at J; junction bases unmatched: 11. Germline values: CDR1 SSHAT, CDR2 FNYEAQ (reference sequence). CDR3 length: 17 residues. The CDR3 nucleotides are TGTGCCAGCAGCTCCCACCTGACAGGGGTCGGCACCGGGGAGCTGTTTTTT. Protein product: CASSSHLTGVGTGELFF.

The gene calls are TRBV6-1 and TRBJ1-1, with D tentatively TRBD1 (5 bases). The CDR3 contains 15 residues. The V end was cut by 2 bases, the J end by 5 bases, with 15 bases between. CDR1 and CDR2 from the germline V gene are MNHNS and SASEGT. Here the CDR3 reads CASSEWFGGGTEAFF. The CDR3 DNA follows: TGTGCCAGCAGTGAATGGTTTGGGGGAGGTACTGAAGCTTTCTTT.

The chain combines TRBV6-4 with TRBJ2-2; 10 bases agree with TRBD2. This CDR3 region has 15 residues. V lost 6 bases and J lost 4; bases outside the gene matches: 5. Germline V gene sequence: CDR1 MRHNA, CDR2 SNTAGT. The CDR3 reads CASRRASGSTGELFF. For the CDR3, the DNA is TGTGCCAGCAGGCGGGCTAGCGGGAGCACCGGGGAGCTGTTTTTT.

This clone has a handful of counts. The gene calls are TRBV28 and TRBJ1-2; D is possibly TRBD1 (5 bases). The CDR3 sequence is 13 residues long. V lost 1 base to trimming and J lost 8 bases, with 11 bases between them. The germline gives CDR1 MDHEN, CDR2 SYDVKM. CDR3: CASSLLGRVGYTF. CDR3 bases: TGTGCCAGCAGTTTATTGGGCAGGGTGGGCTACACCTTC.

This chain joins TRBV12-3 or TRBV12-4 and TRBJ2-7; tentative D call: TRBD1 (6 bases). Trimming shortened V by 4 bases and J by 6 bases, and 10 bases separated the two germline ends. This CDR3 region has 12 residues. CDR3 bases: TGTGCCAGCAGTTCACAGGGTGGCGAGCAGTACTTC. It encodes CASSSQGGEQYF.

The gene calls are TRBV4-3 and TRBJ2-1; D ambiguous. Deletions cut 4 bases from V and 3 bases from J, with 13 bases between. The CDR3 consists of 15 residues. Germline lookup yields CDR1 LGHNA and CDR2 YSLEER. The CDR3 region is CASSPAGSIYNEQFF. DNA of the CDR3: TGCGCCAGCAGCCCTGCAGGCTCGATCTACAATGAGCAGTTCTTC.

The chain is built from TRBV15 and TRBJ2-5, with 9 bases lining up with TRBD1. The CDR3 loop spans 15 amino acids. Per germline, CDR1 LNHNV and CDR2 YYDKDF (reference sequence). V lost 3 bases, J lost 4 bases, and 6 bases stayed unmatched. In nucleotides, the CDR3 is TGTGCCACCAGCAGGGGGGACAGGGCGGGAGAGACCCAGTACTTC. Translation gives CATSRGDRAGETQYF.

The gene calls are TRBV5-5 and TRBJ2-3, with 8 bases lining up with TRBD1. The CDR3 has 16 amino acids. The V gene's germline CDR1 is SGHKS and CDR2 YYEKEE (reference sequence). V lost 5 bases, J lost 5 bases, and 13 bases stayed unmatched. The CDR3 DNA sequence: TGTGCCAGCAGACCTCAGAGACAGGGGATTCGAGATACGCAGTATTTT. Protein product: CASRPQRQGIRDTQYF.

V usage is TRBV5-1 and J usage is TRBJ1-3; 10 bases fit TRBD1. CDR1 is SGHRS and CDR2 is YFSETQ in the germline V gene. CDR3 length equals 20 residues. V dropped 3 bases and J dropped 4; count of bases not matched to a gene: 19. CDR3 sequence: CASSSRSVPGQGTAGNTIYF. The DNA of the CDR3 is TGCGCCAGCAGCTCGAGAAGCGTCCCGGGACAGGGGACGGCCGGAAACACCATATATTTT. The full variable domain, completed using reference TRBV5-1 and TRBJ1-3, is KAGVTQTPRYLIKTRGQQVTLSCSPISGHRSVSWYQQTPGQGLQFLFEYFSETQRNKGNFPGRFSGRQFSNSRSEMNVSTLELGDSALYLCASSSRSVPGQGTAGNTIYFGEGSWLTVV.

As for this clone: The sample holds other DNA sequences that translate to the same CDR3. The chain employs TRBV6-5 and TRBJ2-7; D possibly corresponds to TRBD1 (6 bases). With 6 bases removed from V and 0 bases from J, the gap between germline ends came to 6 bases. The germline V gene has CDR1 MNHEY and CDR2 SVGAGI. This CDR3 is built from 12 residues. DNA for the CDR3: TGTGCCAGCAGGACAGGCTCCTACGAGCAGTACTTC. The encoded protein is CASRTGSYEQYF.

The rearrangement joins TRBV2 to TRBJ2-1; 8 positions match TRBD2. J lost 4 bases, V lost 4 bases, and 6 bases had no gene match. The CDR3 loop spans 15 amino acids. Looked up from germline, CDR1 is SNHLY and CDR2 is FYNNEI. Here the CDR3 DNA reads TGTGCCAGCAGTGCAGAGCGGGGGTTATACAATGAGCAGTTCTTC. Translation: CASSAERGLYNEQFF. Combining the CDR3 with reference TRBV2 and TRBJ2-1 gives the whole variable domain EPEVTQTPSHQVTQMGQEVILRCVPISNHLYFYWYRQILGQKVEFLVSFYNNEISEKSEIFDDQFSVERPDGSNFTLKIRSTKLEDSAMYFCASSAERGLYNEQFFGPGTRLTVL.

The gene calls are TRBV28 and TRBJ2-5; D gene unclear. The length of the CDR3 is 15 residues. The germline V gene encodes CDR1 MDHEN and CDR2 SYDVKM. Trimming took 5 bases from V and 3 from J, leaving 16 bases between them. CDR3 loop: CASSPQTPRKETQYF. The DNA of the CDR3 is TGTGCCAGCAGTCCACAGACGCCCCGTAAAGAGACCCAGTACTTC. The full variable domain, its missing parts supplied by reference TRBV28 and TRBJ2-5, is DVKVTQSSRYLVKRTGEKVFLECVQDMDHENMFWYRQDPGLGLRLIYFSYDVKMKEKGDIPEGYSVSREKKERFSLILESASTNQTSMYLCASSPQTPRKETQYFGPGTRLLVL.

The rearrangement links TRBV6-6 to TRBJ1-2; TRBD1 matches at 8 bases. The V gene end was trimmed by 2 bases and the J gene end by 8 bases; junction bases not matched to a gene: 13. This CDR3 is 16 amino acids long. Germline lookup yields CDR1 MNHNY and CDR2 SVGAGI (reference sequence). CDR3 region: CASSYTNSGTGQGYTF. The CDR3, as DNA: TGTGCCAGCAGTTACACCAATTCCGGGACAGGCCAGGGCTACACCTTC.

V is TRBV10-3 and J is TRBJ2-6; a possible D gene is TRBD2 (6 bases). The V end was cut by 3 bases, the J end by 4 bases, with 13 bases between. The CDR3 totals 16 residues. Looked up from germline, CDR1 is ENHRY and CDR2 is SYGVKD. CDR3 sequence (DNA): TGTGCCATCAGTGATATCGTCGGGAGAGGGGCCAACGTCCTGACTTTC. Its translation: CAISDIVGRGANVLTF.

The genes are TRBV5-6 and TRBJ1-5, with D tentatively TRBD1 (6 bases). Germline V CDR1 and CDR2: SGHDT, YYEEEE. V lost 3 bases, J lost 4 bases, and 11 bases lay in between. The length of the CDR3 is 14 residues. The CDR3 protein is CASSSGQLNQPQHF. The DNA for the CDR3 is TGTGCCAGCAGCTCTGGACAGTTAAATCAGCCCCAGCATTTT.

This chain joins TRBV7-9 and TRBJ2-7; no firm D call. The germline V and J ends were trimmed by 4 bases and 12 bases, with 13 bases remaining between them. CDR1 SEHNR and CDR2 FQNEAQ come from the germline V gene (reference sequence). This CDR3 spans 11 amino acids. CDR3 region: CASSSIQSTYF. The DNA for the CDR3 is TGTGCCAGCAGCTCAATTCAGTCCACGTACTTC. Full variable domain (missing parts from reference TRBV7-9 and TRBJ2-7): DTGVSQNPRHKITKRGQNVTFRCDPISEHNRLYWYRQTLGQGPEFLTYFQNEAQLEKSRLLSDRFSAERPKGSFSTLEIQRTEQGDSAMYLCASSSIQSTYFGPGTRLTVT.

The chain has TRBV28 and TRBJ2-1; 13 nucleotides line up with TRBD2. Germline CDR1 is MDHEN and CDR2 is SYDVKM. This CDR3 spans 15 amino acids. The V and J ends lost 6 bases and 5 bases, in that order; junction bases with no gene match: 4. This CDR3 reads CASRGTSGANNEQFF. CDR3 nucleotides: TGTGCCAGCAGGGGGACTAGCGGGGCTAACAATGAGCAGTTCTTC.

This clone was observed a single time. The rearrangement uses TRBV21-1 and TRBJ2-7; the D call in the table, TRBD2, was not verified against the DNA. TRBV21-1 is noted as a pseudogene. The CDR3 covers 17 residues. As DNA, the CDR3 is TGTGCCAGCAGCAAACCAGGAGGGACTAGCGGGAGGGGCGAGCAGTACTTC. Its translation: CASSKPGGTSGRGEQYF.

The chain uses TRBV29-1 and TRBJ2-3; TRBD2 aligns across 8 bases. The CDR3 sequence is 15 residues long. J gave up 4 bases and V 7 bases, and 13 bases lay outside the gene matches. Germline loops: CDR1 SQVTM, CDR2 ANQGSEA. The CDR3 DNA reads TGCAGCGCCCTCCCCTATAGCGGGGTGTCAGATACGCAGTATTTT. Residues: CSALPYSGVSDTQYF.

V gene TRBV24-1 combines with J gene TRBJ1-6; tentatively, D is TRBD1 (6 bases). The germline V gene encodes CDR1 KGHDR and CDR2 SFDVKD. Trimming removed 5 bases at V and 13 bases at J, with 14 bases between. The CDR3 is made up of 13 amino acids. This chain's CDR3 is CATSGGGPPPLHF. The DNA for the CDR3 is TGTGCCACCAGTGGGGGGGGCCCGCCTCCCCTCCACTTT.

This clone was seen a single time. The chain uses TRBV18 and TRBJ1-4; D is perhaps TRBD1 (6 bases). CDR3 length equals 14 residues. V lost 6 bases and J 5 bases, leaving 13 bases between the germline ends. Germline loops: CDR1 KGHSH, CDR2 LQKENI. The CDR3 DNA sequence: TGTGCCAGCTCCCCTTCGGGGGGCAATGAAAAACTGTTTTTT. Translating it yields CASSPSGGNEKLFF.

J is TRBJ2-1 and V is TRBV11-2; D not certain. The V end was cut by 5 bases, the J end by 3 bases, with 11 bases between. CDR3 size: 14 residues. Per germline, CDR1 SGHAT and CDR2 FQNNGV. The CDR3, as DNA: TGTGCCAGCAGCCCCGGGTCACTCTACAATGAGCAGTTCTTC. Amino acid sequence: CASSPGSLYNEQFF.

The chain combines TRBV3-1 (or the pseudogene TRBV3-2) with TRBJ2-5; TRBD2 matches at 7 bases. V was clipped by 0 bases and J by 4 bases; unmatched bases: 14. The CDR3 length is 18 residues. Germline assignment: CDR1 LGHDT and CDR2 YNNKEL (reference sequence). CDR3 loop: CASSQEKASGALGETQYF. The CDR3 bases are TGTGCCAGCAGCCAAGAGAAGGCCAGCGGGGCTTTAGGAGAGACCCAGTACTTC.

The chain has TRBV7-2 and TRBJ1-2, with TRBD1 matching 9 bases. Germline values: CDR1 SGHTA, CDR2 FQGNSA. V lost 0 bases and J lost 5; bases outside the gene matches: 4. The CDR3 is 15 amino acids. CDR3 loop: CASSLAGGTGYGYTF. CDR3 nucleotide sequence: TGTGCCAGCAGCTTAGCGGGGGGGACAGGGTATGGCTACACCTTC.

The chain joins TRBV27 to TRBJ2-1; TRBD2 agrees at 14 bases. The V gene's germline CDR1 is MNHEY and CDR2 SMNVEV (reference sequence). With 5 bases clipped from V and 9 bases from J, the junction kept 3 bases outside the gene matches. CDR3 size: 14 residues. In nucleotides, the CDR3 is TGTGCCAGCAGTGGGGGACTAGCGGGAGTTGAGCAGTTCTTC. This sequence encodes CASSGGLAGVEQFF.

In nucleotides, the CDR3 is TGTGCCAGCAGACGTCGACAGTCCGGGAGTAATTCACCCCTCCACTTT. It codes for CASRRRQSGSNSPLHF. V usage is TRBV27 and J usage is TRBJ1-6; D may be TRBD1 (5 bases). CDR1 is MNHEY, CDR2 SMNVEV, per germline (reference sequence). This CDR3 is 16 amino acids long. V lost 6 bases and J 6 bases, leaving 18 bases between the germline ends.